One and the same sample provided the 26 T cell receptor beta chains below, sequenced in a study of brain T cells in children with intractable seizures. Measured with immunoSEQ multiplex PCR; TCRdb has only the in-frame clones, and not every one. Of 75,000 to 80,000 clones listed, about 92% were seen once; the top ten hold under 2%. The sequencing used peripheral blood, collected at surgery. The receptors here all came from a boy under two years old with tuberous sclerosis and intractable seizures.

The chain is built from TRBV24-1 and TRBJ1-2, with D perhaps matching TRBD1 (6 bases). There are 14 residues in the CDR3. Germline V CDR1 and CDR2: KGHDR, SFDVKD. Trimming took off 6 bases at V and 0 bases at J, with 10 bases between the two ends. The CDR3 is CATSKGQPNYGYTF. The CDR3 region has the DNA TGTGCCACCAGTAAAGGACAGCCTAACTATGGCTACACCTTC.

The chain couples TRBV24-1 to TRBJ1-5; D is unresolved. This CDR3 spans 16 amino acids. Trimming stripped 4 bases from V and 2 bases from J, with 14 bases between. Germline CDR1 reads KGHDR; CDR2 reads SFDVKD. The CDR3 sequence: CATSESRGKGNQPQHF. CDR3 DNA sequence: TGTGCCACCAGTGAGTCCCGAGGGAAAGGCAATCAGCCCCAGCATTTT.

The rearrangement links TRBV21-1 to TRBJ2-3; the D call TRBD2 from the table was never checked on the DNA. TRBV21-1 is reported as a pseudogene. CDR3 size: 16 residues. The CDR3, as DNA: TGTGCCAGCAGCAAAGGTAGTGGAGGAATCTCAGATACGCAGTATTTT. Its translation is CASSKGSGGISDTQYF.

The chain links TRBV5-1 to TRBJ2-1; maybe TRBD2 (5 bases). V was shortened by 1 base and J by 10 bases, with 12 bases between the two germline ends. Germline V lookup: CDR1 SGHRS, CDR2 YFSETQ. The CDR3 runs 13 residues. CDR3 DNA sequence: TGCGCCAGCAGCTTGTTCGAGAGGAGGGAGCAGTTCTTC. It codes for CASSLFERREQFF.

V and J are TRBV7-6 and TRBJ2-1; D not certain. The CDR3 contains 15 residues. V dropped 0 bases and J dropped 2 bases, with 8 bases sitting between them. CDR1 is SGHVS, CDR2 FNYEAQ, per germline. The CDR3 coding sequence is TGTGCCAGCAGCTTAGCCGGCGACACCTACAATGAGCAGTTCTTC. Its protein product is CASSLAGDTYNEQFF. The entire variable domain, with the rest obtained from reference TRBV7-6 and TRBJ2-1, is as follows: GAGVSQSPRYKVTKRGQDVALRCDPISGHVSLYWYRQALGQGPEFLTYFNYEAQQDKSGLPNDRFSAERPEGSISTLTIQRTEQRDSAMYRCASSLAGDTYNEQFFGPGTRLTVL.

DNA for the CDR3: TGTGCCAGCAGCTCCGAATTTCCGGGACAGGGGGCAGATACGCAGTATTTT. Protein sequence: CASSSEFPGQGADTQYF. The chain has TRBV11-2 and TRBJ2-3; TRBD1 aligns across 11 bases. The ends lost 4 bases at V and 4 bases at J; junction bases unmatched: 10. There are 17 residues in the CDR3. Germline V CDR1 and CDR2: SGHAT, FQNNGV.

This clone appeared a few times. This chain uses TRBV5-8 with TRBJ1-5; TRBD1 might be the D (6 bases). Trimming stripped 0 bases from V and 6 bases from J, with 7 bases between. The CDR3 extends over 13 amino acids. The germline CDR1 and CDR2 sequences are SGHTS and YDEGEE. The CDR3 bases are TGTGCCAGCAGCTTGGGGGGGGCTCAGCCCCAGCATTTT. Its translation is CASSLGGAQPQHF.

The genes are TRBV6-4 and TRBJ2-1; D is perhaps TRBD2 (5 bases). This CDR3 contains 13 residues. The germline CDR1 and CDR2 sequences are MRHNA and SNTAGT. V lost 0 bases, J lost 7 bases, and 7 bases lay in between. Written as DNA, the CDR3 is TGTGCCAGCAGTGACTCGAGGGTTAATGAGCAGTTCTTC. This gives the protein CASSDSRVNEQFF.

CDR3 DNA sequence: TGTGCCAGCAGCTTCATCGCTACCGAACAAGAGACCCAGTACTTC. It translates to CASSFIATEQETQYF. The chain employs TRBV7-9 and TRBJ2-5; D unresolved. This CDR3 has 15 amino acids. In germline, CDR1 is SEHNR, CDR2 FQNEAQ (reference sequence). Trimming took 3 bases from V and 2 from J, leaving 13 bases between them.

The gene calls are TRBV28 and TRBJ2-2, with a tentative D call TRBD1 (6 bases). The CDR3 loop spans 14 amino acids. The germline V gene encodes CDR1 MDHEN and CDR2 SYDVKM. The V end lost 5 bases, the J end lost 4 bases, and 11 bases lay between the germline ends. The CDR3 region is CASSLRTATGELFF. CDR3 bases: TGTGCCAGCAGTCTCCGGACAGCCACCGGGGAGCTGTTTTTT.

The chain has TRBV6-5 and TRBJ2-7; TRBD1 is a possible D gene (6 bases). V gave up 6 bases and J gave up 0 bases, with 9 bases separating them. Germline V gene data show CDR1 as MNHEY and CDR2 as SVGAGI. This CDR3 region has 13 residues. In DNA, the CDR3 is TGTGCCAGCAGACAGGGTTCCTCCTACGAGCAGTACTTC. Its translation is CASRQGSSYEQYF.

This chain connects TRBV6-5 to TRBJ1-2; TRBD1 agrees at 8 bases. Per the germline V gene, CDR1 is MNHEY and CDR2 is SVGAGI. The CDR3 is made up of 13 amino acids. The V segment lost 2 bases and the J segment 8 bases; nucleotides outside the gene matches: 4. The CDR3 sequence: CASSYRAGGGYTF. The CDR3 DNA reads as TGTGCCAGCAGTTACCGGGCAGGGGGCGGCTACACCTTC.

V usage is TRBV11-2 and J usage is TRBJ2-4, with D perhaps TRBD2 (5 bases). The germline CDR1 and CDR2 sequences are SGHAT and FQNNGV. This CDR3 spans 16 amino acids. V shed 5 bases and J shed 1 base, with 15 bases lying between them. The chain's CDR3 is CASSQRVGGAKNIQYF. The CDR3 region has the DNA TGTGCCAGCAGCCAACGAGTGGGCGGGGCCAAAAACATTCAGTACTTC. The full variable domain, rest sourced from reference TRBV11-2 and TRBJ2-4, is EAGVAQSPRYKIIEKRQSVAFWCNPISGHATLYWYQQILGQGPKLLIQFQNNGVVDDSQLPKDRFSAERLKGVDSTLKIQPAKLEDSAVYLCASSQRVGGAKNIQYFGAGTRLSVL.

CDR3 bases: TGTGCCAGCAGCCAAGATCGCCGAGGGCAGTACTTC. Protein product: CASSQDRRGQYF. The V gene is TRBV3-1 (or the pseudogene TRBV3-2), the J gene TRBJ2-7; the D is unclear. The CDR3 loop spans 12 amino acids. Germline V gene lookup returns CDR1 LGHDT and CDR2 YNNKEL (reference sequence). V was trimmed by 0 bases and J by 9 bases, leaving 9 bases between them.

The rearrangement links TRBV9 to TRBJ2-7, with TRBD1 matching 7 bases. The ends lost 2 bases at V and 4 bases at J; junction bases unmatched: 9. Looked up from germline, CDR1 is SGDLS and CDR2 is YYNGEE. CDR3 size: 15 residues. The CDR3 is CASSVMGDSPYEQYF. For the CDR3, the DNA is TGTGCCAGCAGCGTGATGGGGGACAGTCCTTACGAGCAGTACTTC.

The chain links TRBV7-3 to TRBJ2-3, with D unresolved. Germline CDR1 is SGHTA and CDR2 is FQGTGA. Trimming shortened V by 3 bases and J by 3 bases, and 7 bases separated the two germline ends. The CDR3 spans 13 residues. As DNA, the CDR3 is TGTGCCAGCAGCTTCCTCGCGACAGATACGCAGTATTTT. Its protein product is CASSFLATDTQYF.

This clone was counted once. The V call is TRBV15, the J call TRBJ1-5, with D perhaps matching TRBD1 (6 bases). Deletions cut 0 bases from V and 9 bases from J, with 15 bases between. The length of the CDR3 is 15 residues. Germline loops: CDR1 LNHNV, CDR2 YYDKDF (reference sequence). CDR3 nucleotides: TGTGCCACCAGCAGAGATAAGGGGGGCGGGCGGCCCCAGCATTTT. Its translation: CATSRDKGGGRPQHF.

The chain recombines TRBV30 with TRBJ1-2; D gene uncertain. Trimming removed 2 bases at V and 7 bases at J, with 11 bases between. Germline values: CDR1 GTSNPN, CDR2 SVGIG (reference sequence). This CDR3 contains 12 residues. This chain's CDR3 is CAWSYHGSGYTF. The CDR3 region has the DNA TGTGCCTGGAGTTACCACGGTTCTGGCTACACCTTC.

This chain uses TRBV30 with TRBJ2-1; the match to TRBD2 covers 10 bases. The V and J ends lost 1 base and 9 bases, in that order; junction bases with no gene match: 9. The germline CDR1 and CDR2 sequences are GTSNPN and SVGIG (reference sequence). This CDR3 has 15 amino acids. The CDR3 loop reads CAWSEGLAMRTEQFF. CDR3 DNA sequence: TGTGCCTGGAGTGAGGGACTAGCGATGAGGACTGAGCAGTTCTTC.

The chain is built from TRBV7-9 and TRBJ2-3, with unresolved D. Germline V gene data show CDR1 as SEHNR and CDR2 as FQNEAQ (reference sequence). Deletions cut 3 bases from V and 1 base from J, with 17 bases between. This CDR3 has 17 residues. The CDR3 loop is CASSFSVGFQGTDTQYF. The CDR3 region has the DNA TGTGCCAGCAGCTTTAGTGTGGGGTTCCAAGGCACAGATACGCAGTATTTT. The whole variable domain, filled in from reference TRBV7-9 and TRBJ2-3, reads DTGVSQNPRHKITKRGQNVTFRCDPISEHNRLYWYRQTLGQGPEFLTYFQNEAQLEKSRLLSDRFSAERPKGSFSTLEIQRTEQGDSAMYLCASSFSVGFQGTDTQYFGPGTRLTVL.

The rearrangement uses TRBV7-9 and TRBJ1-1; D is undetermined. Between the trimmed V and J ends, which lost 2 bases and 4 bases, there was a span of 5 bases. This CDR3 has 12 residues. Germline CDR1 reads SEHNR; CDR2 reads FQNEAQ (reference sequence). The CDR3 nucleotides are TGTGCCAGCAGCTTATACGGCACTGAAGCTTTCTTT. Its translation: CASSLYGTEAFF.

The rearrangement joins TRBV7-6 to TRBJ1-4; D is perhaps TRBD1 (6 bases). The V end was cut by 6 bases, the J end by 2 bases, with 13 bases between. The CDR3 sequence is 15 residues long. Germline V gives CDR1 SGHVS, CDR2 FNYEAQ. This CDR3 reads CASRRHQGTNEKLFF. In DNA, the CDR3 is TGTGCCAGCAGACGACACCAGGGGACTAATGAAAAACTGTTTTTT.

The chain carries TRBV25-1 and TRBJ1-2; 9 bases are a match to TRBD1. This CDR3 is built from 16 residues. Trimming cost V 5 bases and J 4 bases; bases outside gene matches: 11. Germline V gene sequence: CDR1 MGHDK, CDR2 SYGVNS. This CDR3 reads CASSPSPGQGAYGYTF. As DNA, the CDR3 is TGTGCCAGCAGTCCCAGCCCGGGACAGGGAGCCTATGGCTACACCTTC.

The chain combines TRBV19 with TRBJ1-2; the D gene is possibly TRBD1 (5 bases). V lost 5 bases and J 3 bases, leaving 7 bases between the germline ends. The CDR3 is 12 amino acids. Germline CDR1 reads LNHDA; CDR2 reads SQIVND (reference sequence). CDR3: CASSGADYGYTF. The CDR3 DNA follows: TGTGCCAGTAGTGGGGCGGACTATGGCTACACCTTC.

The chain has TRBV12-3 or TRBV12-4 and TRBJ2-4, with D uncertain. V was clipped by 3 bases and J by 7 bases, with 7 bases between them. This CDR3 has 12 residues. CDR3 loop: CASSLLENIQYF. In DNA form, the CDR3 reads TGTGCCAGCAGTTTGTTAGAGAACATTCAGTACTTC.

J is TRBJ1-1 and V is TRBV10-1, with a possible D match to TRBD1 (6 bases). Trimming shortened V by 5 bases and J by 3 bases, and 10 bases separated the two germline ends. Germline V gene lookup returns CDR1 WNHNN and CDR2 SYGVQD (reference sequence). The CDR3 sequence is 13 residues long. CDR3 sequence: CASSTGRDTEAFF. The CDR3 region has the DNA TGCGCCAGCAGTACAGGGCGAGACACTGAAGCTTTCTTT.